Described below is a single TCR beta chain sequence and its context. Its antigen remains unidentified. The entry originates in a study of cytomegalovirus exposure and HLA in healthy donors. The wider study: Later, an analysis reported that the roughly 120 validation repertoires had used the same platform as the approximately 630 first-cohort repertoires.

Using immunoSEQ multiplex PCR, the repertoire was profiled, and TCRdb retains in-frame clones only, with some absent. Of under 250,000 clones listed, 80% to 90% are singletons. V lost 2 bases and J lost 7; bases outside the gene matches: 5. CDR1 is SGHRS and CDR2 is YFSETQ in the germline V gene. The CDR3 length is 14 residues. The study, taken as a whole, reports: That first-cohort TCR clusters tended to co-occur in the 130 or so validation repertoires was found in a later analysis.

Sequenced material: PBMCs. This sequence originates from a woman younger than 30 in good health and CMV-seropositive. The chain joins TRBV5-1 to TRBJ1-1, with 10 bases identical to TRBD1. Here the CDR3 reads CASSFTGTGDEAFF. CDR3 DNA sequence: TGCGCCAGCAGCTTCACCGGGACAGGGGATGAAGCTTTCTTT.